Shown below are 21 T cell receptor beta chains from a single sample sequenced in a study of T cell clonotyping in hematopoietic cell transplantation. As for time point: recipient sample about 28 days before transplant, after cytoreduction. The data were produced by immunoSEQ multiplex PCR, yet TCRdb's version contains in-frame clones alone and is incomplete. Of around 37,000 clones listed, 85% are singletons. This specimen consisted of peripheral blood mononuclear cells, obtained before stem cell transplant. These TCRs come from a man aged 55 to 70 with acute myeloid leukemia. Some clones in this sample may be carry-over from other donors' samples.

The DNA for the CDR3 is TGTGCCAGCAGCTTAGATACTAGCGGAGATACGCAGTATTTT. This codes for CASSLDTSGDTQYF. V is TRBV7-8 and J is TRBJ2-3; 8 bases align to TRBD2. CDR3 length: 14 residues. Losses at the gene ends were 1 base for V and 5 bases for J; bases not matched to a gene: 2. Germline loops: CDR1 SGHVS, CDR2 FQNEAQ.

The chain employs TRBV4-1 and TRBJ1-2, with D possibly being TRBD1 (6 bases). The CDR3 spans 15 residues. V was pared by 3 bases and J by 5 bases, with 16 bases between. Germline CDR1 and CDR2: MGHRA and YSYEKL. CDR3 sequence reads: CASSHVTGNLYGYTF. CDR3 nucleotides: TGCGCCAGCAGCCATGTTACAGGGAACTTATATGGCTACACCTTC.

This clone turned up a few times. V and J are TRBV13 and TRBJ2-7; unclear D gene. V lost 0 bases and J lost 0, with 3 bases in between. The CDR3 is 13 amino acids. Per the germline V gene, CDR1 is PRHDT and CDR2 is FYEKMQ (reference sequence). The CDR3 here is CASSLGGSYEQYF. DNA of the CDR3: TGTGCCAGCAGCTTAGGGGGCTCCTACGAGCAGTACTTC.

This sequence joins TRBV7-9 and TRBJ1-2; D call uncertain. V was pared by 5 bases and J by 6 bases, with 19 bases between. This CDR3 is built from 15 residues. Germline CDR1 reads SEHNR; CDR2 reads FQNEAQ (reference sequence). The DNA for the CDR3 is TGTGCCAGCAGCCCGGTTATAGTGCGCCGAGATGGCTACACCTTC. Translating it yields CASSPVIVRRDGYTF. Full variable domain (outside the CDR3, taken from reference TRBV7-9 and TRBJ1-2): DTGVSQNPRHKITKRGQNVTFRCDPISEHNRLYWYRQTLGQGPEFLTYFQNEAQLEKSRLLSDRFSAERPKGSFSTLEIQRTEQGDSAMYLCASSPVIVRRDGYTFGSGTRLTVV.

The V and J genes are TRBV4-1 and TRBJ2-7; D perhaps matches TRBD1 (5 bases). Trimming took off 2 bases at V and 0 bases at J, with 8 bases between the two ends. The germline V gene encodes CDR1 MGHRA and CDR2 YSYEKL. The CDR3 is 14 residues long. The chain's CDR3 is CASSQPRDSYEQYF. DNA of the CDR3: TGCGCCAGCAGCCAACCCAGGGACTCCTACGAGCAGTACTTC.

For the CDR3, the DNA is TGCGCCAGCACCTCGCTCCCCGGGAATATCGGGGAGCTGTTTTTT. It translates to CASTSLPGNIGELFF. The chain is built from TRBV5-1 and TRBJ2-2, with D possibly being TRBD2 (5 bases). With 6 bases removed from V and 7 bases from J, the gap between germline ends came to 19 bases. Germline CDR1 reads SGHRS; CDR2 reads YFSETQ. The CDR3 is made up of 15 amino acids.

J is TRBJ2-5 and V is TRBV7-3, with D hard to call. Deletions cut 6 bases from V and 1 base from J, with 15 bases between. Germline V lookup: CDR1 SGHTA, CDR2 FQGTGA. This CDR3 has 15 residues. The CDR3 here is CASSQSSAIQETQYF. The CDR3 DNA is TGTGCCAGCAGTCAAAGTTCGGCTATCCAAGAGACCCAGTACTTC.

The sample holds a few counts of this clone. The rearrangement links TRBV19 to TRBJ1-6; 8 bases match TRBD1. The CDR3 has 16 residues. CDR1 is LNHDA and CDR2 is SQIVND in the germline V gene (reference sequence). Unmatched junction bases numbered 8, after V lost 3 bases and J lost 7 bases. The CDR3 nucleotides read TGTGCCAGTAGTATGGGGGACAGGCGGCTCAATTCACCCCTCCACTTT. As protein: CASSMGDRRLNSPLHF.

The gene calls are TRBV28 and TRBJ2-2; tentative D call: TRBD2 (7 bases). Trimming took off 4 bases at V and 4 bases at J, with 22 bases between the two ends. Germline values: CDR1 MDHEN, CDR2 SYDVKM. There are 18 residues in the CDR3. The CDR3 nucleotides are TGTGCCAGCAGTTCTACTCTGGGGGGCGGGGGAGTCACCGGGGAGCTGTTTTTT. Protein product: CASSSTLGGGGVTGELFF.

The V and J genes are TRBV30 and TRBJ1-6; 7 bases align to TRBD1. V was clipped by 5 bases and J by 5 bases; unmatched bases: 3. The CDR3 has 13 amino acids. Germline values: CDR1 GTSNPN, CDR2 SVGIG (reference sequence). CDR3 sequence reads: CAWQTGNNSPLHF. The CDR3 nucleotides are TGTGCCTGGCAGACAGGGAATAATTCACCCCTCCACTTT.

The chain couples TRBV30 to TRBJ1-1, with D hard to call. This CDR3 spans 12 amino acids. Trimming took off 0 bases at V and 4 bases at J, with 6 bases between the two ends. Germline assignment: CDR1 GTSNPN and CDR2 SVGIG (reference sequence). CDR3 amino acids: CAWSVRITEAFF. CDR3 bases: TGTGCCTGGAGTGTACGCATCACTGAAGCTTTCTTT.

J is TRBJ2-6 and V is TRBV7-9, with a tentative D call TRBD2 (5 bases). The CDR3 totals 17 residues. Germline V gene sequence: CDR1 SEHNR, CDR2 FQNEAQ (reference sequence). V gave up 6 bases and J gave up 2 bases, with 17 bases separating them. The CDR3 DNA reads TGTGCCAGCAGGCCCATCCCTCTCGGGGCTGGGGCCAACGTCCTGACTTTC. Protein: CASRPIPLGAGANVLTF. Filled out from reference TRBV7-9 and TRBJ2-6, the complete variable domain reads DTGVSQNPRHKITKRGQNVTFRCDPISEHNRLYWYRQTLGQGPEFLTYFQNEAQLEKSRLLSDRFSAERPKGSFSTLEIQRTEQGDSAMYLCASRPIPLGAGANVLTFGAGSRLTVL.

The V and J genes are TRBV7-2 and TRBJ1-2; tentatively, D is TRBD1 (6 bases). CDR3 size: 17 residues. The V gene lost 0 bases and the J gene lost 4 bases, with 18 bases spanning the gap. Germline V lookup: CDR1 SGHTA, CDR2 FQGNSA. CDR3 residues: CASSLATPGQTSYGYTF. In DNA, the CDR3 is TGTGCCAGCAGCTTAGCGACCCCAGGACAGACATCCTATGGCTACACCTTC.

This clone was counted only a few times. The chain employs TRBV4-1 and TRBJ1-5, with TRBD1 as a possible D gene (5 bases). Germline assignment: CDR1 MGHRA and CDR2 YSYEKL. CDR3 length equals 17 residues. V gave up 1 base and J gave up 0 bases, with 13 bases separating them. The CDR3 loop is CASSQAPGEDSNQPQHF. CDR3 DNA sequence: TGCGCCAGCAGCCAAGCCCCGGGGGAGGATAGCAATCAGCCCCAGCATTTT.

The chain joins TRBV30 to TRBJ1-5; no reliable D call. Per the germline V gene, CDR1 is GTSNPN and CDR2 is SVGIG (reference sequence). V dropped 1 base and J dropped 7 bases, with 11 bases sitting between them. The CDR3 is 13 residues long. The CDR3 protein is CAWSEGVEQPQHF. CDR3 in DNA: TGTGCCTGGAGTGAAGGAGTAGAGCAGCCCCAGCATTTT.

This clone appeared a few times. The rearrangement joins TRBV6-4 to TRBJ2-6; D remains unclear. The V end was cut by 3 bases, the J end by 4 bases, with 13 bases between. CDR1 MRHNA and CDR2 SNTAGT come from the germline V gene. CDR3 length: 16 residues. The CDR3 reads CASSEGHLGGANVLTF. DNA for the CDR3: TGTGCCAGCAGTGAAGGCCATCTGGGAGGGGCCAACGTCCTGACTTTC.

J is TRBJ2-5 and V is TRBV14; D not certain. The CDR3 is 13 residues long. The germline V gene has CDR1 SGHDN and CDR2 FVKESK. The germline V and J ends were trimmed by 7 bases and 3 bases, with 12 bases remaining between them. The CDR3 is CASTREREETQYF. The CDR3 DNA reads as TGTGCCAGCACCAGAGAGAGAGAAGAGACCCAGTACTTC.

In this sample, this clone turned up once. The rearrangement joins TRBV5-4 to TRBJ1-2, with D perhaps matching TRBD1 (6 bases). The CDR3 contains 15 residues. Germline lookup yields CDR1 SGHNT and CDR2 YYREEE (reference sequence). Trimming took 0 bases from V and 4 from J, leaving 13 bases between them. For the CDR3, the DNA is TGTGCCAGCAGCTTGGAAGGAGGGGGGCTCTATGGCTACACCTTC. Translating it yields CASSLEGGGLYGYTF.

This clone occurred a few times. CDR3 protein: CASSLAANSGTGGAYEQYF. The DNA of the CDR3 is TGTGCCAGCAGCTTAGCGGCCAATTCCGGGACTGGGGGGGCCTACGAGCAGTACTTC. J is TRBJ2-7 and V is TRBV7-6, with 7 bases lining up with TRBD2. The germline V gene has CDR1 SGHVS and CDR2 FNYEAQ. The CDR3 is 19 amino acids. V shed 0 bases, J shed 2 bases, and the junction held 16 bases outside the gene matches.

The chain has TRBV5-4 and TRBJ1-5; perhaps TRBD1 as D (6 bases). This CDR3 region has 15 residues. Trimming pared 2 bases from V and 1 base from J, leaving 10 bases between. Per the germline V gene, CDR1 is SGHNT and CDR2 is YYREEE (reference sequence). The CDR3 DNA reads TGTGCCAGCAGCTTAGGCAGGGGAAGCAATCAGCCCCAGCATTTT. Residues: CASSLGRGSNQPQHF.

CDR3 sequence reads: CASNPSGSGANVLTF. CDR3 nucleotides: TGTGCCAGCAATCCCTCAGGCTCTGGGGCCAACGTCCTGACTTTC. The chain carries TRBV2 and TRBJ2-6, with unresolved D. V lost 7 bases, J lost 0 bases, and 10 bases lay in between. The CDR3 covers 15 residues. The V gene's germline CDR1 is SNHLY and CDR2 FYNNEI.